This T cell receptor beta chain was retrieved from a study of control samples from healthy donors and cancer patients. V lost 3 bases and J lost 4; bases outside the gene matches: 11. The germline gives CDR1 SGDLS, CDR2 YYNGEE. CDR3 length equals 16 residues. Here immunoSEQ multiplex PCR was the method, and the copy in TCRdb shows in-frame clones only, minus some. Among under 100,000 clones listed, 93% were seen once. The clonotype originates from a woman aged 25 to 45 in good health. The sequenced sample was blood. The chain joins TRBV9 to TRBJ1-1, with 8 bases matching TRBD1. The CDR3 is CASSANDRGSVTEAFF. CDR3 coding DNA: TGTGCCAGCAGCGCAAACGACAGGGGAAGTGTCACTGAAGCTTTCTTT. Drawing the rest from reference TRBV9 and TRBJ1-1, the complete variable domain is DSGVTQTPKHLITATGQRVTLRCSPRSGDLSVYWYQQSLDQGLQFLIQYYNGEERAKGNILERFSAQQFPDLHSELNLSSLELGDSALYFCASSANDRGSVTEAFFGQGTRLTVV.